The present T cell receptor (beta chain) was sequenced within a study of post-analysis software for immune sequencing data. The authors incorporated unique molecular identifiers into the TCR beta cDNA libraries. TCRdb re-analysed the PCR reads in MiXCR, keeping a single row per CDR3 protein. The table shows 350,000 to 450,000 distinct CDR3 sequences, with 30% to 45% occurring only once. CDR3 length: 15 amino acids. V was trimmed by 3 bases and J by 5 bases, leaving 16 bases between them. Germline V lookup: CDR1 MGHRA, CDR2 YSYEKL. Study-wide findings and caveats: For normalized Chao1 diversity, multiple sclerosis patients scored significantly lower than controls did. Relative to controls, patients had a few TRBV segments at higher frequency, with TRBV5-6, TRBV5-1 and TRBV20-1 among these.

With respect to this clonotype: Its antigen is not known.

The sequencing sample was made of blood. This TCR was sampled from a girl aged 2 to 9 with multiple sclerosis. The chain links TRBV4-1 to TRBJ1-2; D is perhaps TRBD1 (5 bases). CDR3 amino acids: CASSQAQGHPYGYTF. The CDR3 nucleotides are TGCGCCAGCAGCCAGGCTCAGGGCCACCCATATGGCTACACCTTC.